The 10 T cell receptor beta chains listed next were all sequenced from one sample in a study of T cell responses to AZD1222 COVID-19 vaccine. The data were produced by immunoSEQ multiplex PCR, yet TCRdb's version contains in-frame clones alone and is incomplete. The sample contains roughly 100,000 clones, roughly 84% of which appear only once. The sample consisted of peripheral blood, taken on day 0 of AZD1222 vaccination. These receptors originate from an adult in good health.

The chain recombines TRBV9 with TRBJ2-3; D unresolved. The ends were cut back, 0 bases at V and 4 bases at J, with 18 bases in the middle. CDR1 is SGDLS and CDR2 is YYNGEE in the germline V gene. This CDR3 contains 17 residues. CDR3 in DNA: TGTGCCAGCAGCGTAGCTTCAACACCTAAGAGAGCAGATACGCAGTATTTT. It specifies CASSVASTPKRADTQYF.

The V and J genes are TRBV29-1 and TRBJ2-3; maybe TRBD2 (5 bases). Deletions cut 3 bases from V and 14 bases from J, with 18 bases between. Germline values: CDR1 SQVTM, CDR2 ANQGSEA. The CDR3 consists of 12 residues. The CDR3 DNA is TGCAGCGTTGAGAAAGAGGGTTCAGTACGGTATTTT. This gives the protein CSVEKEGSVRYF.

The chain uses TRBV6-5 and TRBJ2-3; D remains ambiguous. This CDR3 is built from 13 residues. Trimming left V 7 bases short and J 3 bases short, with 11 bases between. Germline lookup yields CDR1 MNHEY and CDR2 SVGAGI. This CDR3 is CASTVTPTDTQYF. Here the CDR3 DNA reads TGTGCCAGCACCGTCACACCTACAGATACGCAGTATTTT.

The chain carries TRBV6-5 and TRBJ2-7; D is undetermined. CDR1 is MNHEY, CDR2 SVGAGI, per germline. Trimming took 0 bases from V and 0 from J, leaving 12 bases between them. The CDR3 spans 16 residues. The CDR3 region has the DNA TGTGCCAGCAGTTACTCGTCGGGTAGCCGCTCCTACGAGCAGTACTTC. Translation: CASSYSSGSRSYEQYF.

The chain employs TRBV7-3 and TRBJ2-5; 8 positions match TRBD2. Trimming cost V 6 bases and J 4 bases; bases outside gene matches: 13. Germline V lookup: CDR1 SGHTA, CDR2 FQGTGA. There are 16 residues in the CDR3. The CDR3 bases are TGTGCCAGCAGGCCGGGAGGGGGAGGGCCAGGAGAGACCCAGTACTTC. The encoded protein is CASRPGGGGPGETQYF.

This chain's CDR3 is CASSPRDFSDTQYF. The DNA of the CDR3 is TGTGCCAGTAGTCCCCGGGACTTCTCGGATACGCAGTATTTT. The chain links TRBV19 to TRBJ2-3; maybe TRBD2 (6 bases). Trimming left V 5 bases short and J 6 bases short, with 15 bases between. The V gene's germline CDR1 is LNHDA and CDR2 SQIVND (reference sequence). CDR3 length: 14 residues.

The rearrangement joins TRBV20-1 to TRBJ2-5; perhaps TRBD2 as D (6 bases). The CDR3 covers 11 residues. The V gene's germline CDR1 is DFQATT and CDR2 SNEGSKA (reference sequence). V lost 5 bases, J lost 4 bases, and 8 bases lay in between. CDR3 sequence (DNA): TGCAGTGCTGAGGGAGGAGAGACCCAGTACTTC. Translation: CSAEGGETQYF.

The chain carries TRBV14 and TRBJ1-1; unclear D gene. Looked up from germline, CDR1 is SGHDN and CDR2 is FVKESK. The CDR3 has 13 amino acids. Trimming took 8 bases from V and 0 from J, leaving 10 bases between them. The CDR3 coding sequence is TGTGCCAGCCGGCGAAACATGAACACTGAAGCTTTCTTT. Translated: CASRRNMNTEAFF.

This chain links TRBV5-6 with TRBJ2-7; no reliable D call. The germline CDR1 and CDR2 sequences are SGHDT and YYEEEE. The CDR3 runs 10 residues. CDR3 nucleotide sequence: TGTGCCAGCAGCGAGCCCCGACCCCCGGTC. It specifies CASSEPRPPV.

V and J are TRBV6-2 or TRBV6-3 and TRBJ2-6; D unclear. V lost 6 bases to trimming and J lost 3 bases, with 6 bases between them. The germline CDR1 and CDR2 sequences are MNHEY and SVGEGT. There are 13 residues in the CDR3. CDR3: CASSWYGANVLTF. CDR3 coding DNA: TGTGCCAGCAGCTGGTATGGGGCCAACGTCCTGACTTTC.